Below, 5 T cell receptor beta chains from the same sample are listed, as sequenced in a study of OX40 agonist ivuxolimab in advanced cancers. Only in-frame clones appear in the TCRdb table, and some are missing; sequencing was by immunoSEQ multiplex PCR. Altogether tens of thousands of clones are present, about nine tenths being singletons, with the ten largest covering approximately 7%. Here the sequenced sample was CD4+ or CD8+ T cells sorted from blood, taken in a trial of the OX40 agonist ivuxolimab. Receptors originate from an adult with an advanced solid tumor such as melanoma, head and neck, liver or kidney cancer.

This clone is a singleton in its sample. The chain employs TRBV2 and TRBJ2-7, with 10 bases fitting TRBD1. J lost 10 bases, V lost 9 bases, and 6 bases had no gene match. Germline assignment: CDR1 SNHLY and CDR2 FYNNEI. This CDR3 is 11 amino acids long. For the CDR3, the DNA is TGTGCCAGTAGACAGGGGGCAGACCAGTACTTC. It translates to CASRQGADQYF.

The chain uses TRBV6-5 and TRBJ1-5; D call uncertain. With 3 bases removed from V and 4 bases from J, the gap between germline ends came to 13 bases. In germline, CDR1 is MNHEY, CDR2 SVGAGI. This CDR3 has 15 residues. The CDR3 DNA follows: TGTGCCAGCAGTTATCTACCGAACTCTAATCAGCCCCAGCATTTT. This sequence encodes CASSYLPNSNQPQHF.

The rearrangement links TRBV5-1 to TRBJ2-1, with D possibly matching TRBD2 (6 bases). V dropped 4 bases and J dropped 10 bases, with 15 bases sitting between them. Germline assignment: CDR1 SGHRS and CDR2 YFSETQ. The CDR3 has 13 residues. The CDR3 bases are TGCGCCAGCAGCCGGCCCGGGGGTGGAGAGCAGTTCTTC. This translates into CASSRPGGGEQFF. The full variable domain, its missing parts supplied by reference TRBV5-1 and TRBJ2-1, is KAGVTQTPRYLIKTRGQQVTLSCSPISGHRSVSWYQQTPGQGLQFLFEYFSETQRNKGNFPGRFSGRQFSNSRSEMNVSTLELGDSALYLCASSRPGGGEQFFGPGTRLTVL.

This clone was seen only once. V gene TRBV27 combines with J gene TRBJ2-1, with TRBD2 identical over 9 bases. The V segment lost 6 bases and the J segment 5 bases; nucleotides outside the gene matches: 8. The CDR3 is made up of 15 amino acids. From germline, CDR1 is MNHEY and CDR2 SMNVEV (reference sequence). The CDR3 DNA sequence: TGTGCCAGCAGCCCTTGGCGGGAGGGCAACAATGAGCAGTTCTTC. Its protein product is CASSPWREGNNEQFF.

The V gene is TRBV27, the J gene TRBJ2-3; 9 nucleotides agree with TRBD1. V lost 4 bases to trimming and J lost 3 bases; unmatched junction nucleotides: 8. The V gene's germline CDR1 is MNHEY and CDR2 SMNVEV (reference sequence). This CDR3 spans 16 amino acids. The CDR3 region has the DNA TGTGCCAGCAGTTCCACCCGGGACAGGGTTACAGATACGCAGTATTTT. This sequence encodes CASSSTRDRVTDTQYF.